The present entry profiles one TCR beta chain with its context. The entry originates in a study of identical twins. TCRdb ran MiXCR on the 5' RACE reads and lists one entry per CDR3 protein. There are 1,800,000 or so distinct CDR3 sequences in the sample; under 35% occur only once, and about 0.3% lies in the top ten. Germline values: CDR1 SGHTA, CDR2 FQGNSA. The V and J ends lost 2 bases and 5 bases respectively, with 16 bases between them. The CDR3 runs 15 residues. The chain couples TRBV7-2 to TRBJ2-7, with a weak D call TRBD1 (5 bases). Sequencing was performed on cord blood. This sequence was found in a newborn girl in good health. This chain's CDR3 is CASSLNKKTANEQYF. For the CDR3, the DNA is TGTGCCAGCAGCTTAAATAAGAAGACAGCGAACGAGCAGTACTTC.